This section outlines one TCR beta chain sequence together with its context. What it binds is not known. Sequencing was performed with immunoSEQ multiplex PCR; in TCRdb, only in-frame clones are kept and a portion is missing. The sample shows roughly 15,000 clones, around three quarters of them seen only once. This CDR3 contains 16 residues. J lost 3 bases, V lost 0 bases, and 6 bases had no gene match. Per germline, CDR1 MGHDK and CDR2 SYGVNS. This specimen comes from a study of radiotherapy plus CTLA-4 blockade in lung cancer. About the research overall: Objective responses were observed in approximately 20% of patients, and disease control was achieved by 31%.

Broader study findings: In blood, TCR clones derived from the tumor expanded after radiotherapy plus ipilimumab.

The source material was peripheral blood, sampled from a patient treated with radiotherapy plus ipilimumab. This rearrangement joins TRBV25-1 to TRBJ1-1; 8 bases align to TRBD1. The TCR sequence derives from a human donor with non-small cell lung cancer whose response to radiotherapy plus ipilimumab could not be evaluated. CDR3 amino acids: CASSEYTYRGYTEAFF. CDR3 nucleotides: TGTGCCAGCAGTGAATATACCTACAGGGGGTACACTGAAGCTTTCTTT.